These T cell receptor beta chains were read from a single sample in a study of T cells in Graves' hyperthyroidism and ophthalmopathy. TCRdb used MiXCR to reprocess the multiplex PCR reads, holding one entry per CDR3 protein. The data contain hundreds of thousands of distinct CDR3 sequences, 20% to 25% of them singletons. The source material was blood. Receptors were obtained from a man aged 35 to 55 with Graves' hyperthyroidism that later progressed to Graves' ophthalmopathy. CDR3s include the opening cysteine and the closing phenylalanine or tryptophan. D genes are given only for firm matches. A row's size may be missing; if present it is once, few, many or a size class.

clone size: many; J gene: TRBJ1-5; V gene: TRBV12-3/TRBV12-4; D gene: TRBD1; CDR3 DNA: TGTGCCAGCACCTCGACAGGGGGCCGAAATCAGCCCCAGCATTTT; CDR3 protein: CASTSTGGRNQPQHF
clone size: NA; J gene: TRBJ1-2; V gene: TRBV28; D gene: NA; CDR3 DNA: TGTGCCAGCAGCTTCAACTGGGGCCCCCATGGCTACACCTTC; CDR3 protein: CASSFNWGPHGYTF
clone size: few; J gene: TRBJ1-1; V gene: TRBV28; D gene: TRBD1; CDR3 DNA: TGTGCCAGCAGAAGCAGGGGGCATGGTGAAGCTTTCTTT; CDR3 protein: CASRSRGHGEAFF
clone size: many; J gene: TRBJ1-2; V gene: TRBV15; D gene: NA; CDR3 DNA: TGTGCCACCAGCAGTACAGGCGGGAGTACCGATGGCTACACCTTC; CDR3 protein: CATSSTGGSTDGYTF
clone size: many; J gene: TRBJ1-1; V gene: TRBV6-1; D gene: NA; CDR3 DNA: TGTGCCAGCAGTGATTTGGTCGGGAACACTGAAGCTTTCTTT; CDR3 protein: CASSDLVGNTEAFF
clone size: many; J gene: TRBJ1-1; V gene: TRBV3-1; D gene: NA; CDR3 DNA: TGTGCCAGCAGCCAAGCAGGGTTTGGTGAAGCTTTCTTT; CDR3 protein: CASSQAGFGEAFF
clone size: NA; J gene: TRBJ2-5; V gene: TRBV28; D gene: NA; CDR3 DNA: TGTGCCAGCAAGGTATCGGAAGAGACCCAGTACTTC; CDR3 protein: CASKVSEETQYF
clone size: NA; J gene: TRBJ1-1; V gene: TRBV6-2/TRBV6-3; D gene: TRBD1; CDR3 DNA: TGTGCCAGCAGTTTCGGGGACAGCAACACTGAAGCTTTCTTT; CDR3 protein: CASSFGDSNTEAFF
clone size: many; J gene: TRBJ1-2; V gene: TRBV6-1; D gene: TRBD1; CDR3 DNA: TGTGCCAGCAGGAAGACAGGGGTCTATGGCTACACCTTC; CDR3 protein: CASRKTGVYGYTF
clone size: NA; J gene: TRBJ2-7; V gene: TRBV10-3; D gene: NA; CDR3 DNA: TGTGCCAGCAGTGAGACGCCGAGCTCCTACGAGCAGTACTTC; CDR3 protein: CASSETPSSYEQYF
clone size: many; J gene: TRBJ2-4; V gene: TRBV12-3/TRBV12-4; D gene: NA; CDR3 DNA: TGTGCCAGCAGTTTGACAGGACTAACAATAGCCAAAAACATTCAGTACTTC; CDR3 protein: CASSLTGLTIAKNIQYF
clone size: many; J gene: TRBJ2-7; V gene: TRBV5-1; D gene: NA; CDR3 DNA: TGCGCCAGCAGCTTGCAAACCGACGCGTGGGTGGGAGAGCAGTACTTC; CDR3 protein: CASSLQTDAWVGEQYF
clone size: many; J gene: TRBJ2-7; V gene: TRBV5-1; D gene: NA; CDR3 DNA: TGCGCCAGCAGCTTAGGAGCCGGGATCTCCTACGAGCAGTACTTC; CDR3 protein: CASSLGAGISYEQYF
clone size: NA; J gene: TRBJ1-3; V gene: TRBV14; D gene: NA; CDR3 DNA: TGTGCCAGCAGCCAAGATTTCGCCAGGTTGACCTCTGGAAACACCATATATTTT; CDR3 protein: CASSQDFARLTSGNTIYF
clone size: many; J gene: TRBJ2-7; V gene: TRBV24-1; D gene: NA; CDR3 DNA: TGTGCCACCAGTGACTCCGGGACTGGCAAATCCTACGAGCAGTACTTC; CDR3 protein: CATSDSGTGKSYEQYF
clone size: NA; J gene: TRBJ1-2; V gene: TRBV20-1; D gene: TRBD1; CDR3 DNA: TGCAGTGCTTGGTCCGGGACAGCCCACTACACCTTC; CDR3 protein: CSAWSGTAHYTF
clone size: NA; J gene: TRBJ1-5; V gene: TRBV28; D gene: TRBD1; CDR3 DNA: TGTGCCAGCAGTGACACAGGGGCAGGCAATCAGCCCCAGCATTTT; CDR3 protein: CASSDTGAGNQPQHF
clone size: NA; J gene: TRBJ2-2; V gene: TRBV12-3/TRBV12-4; D gene: NA; CDR3 DNA: TGTGCCAGCAGACGGACCCGGGCGGGCACCGGGGAGCTGTTTTTT; CDR3 protein: CASRRTRAGTGELFF
clone size: many; J gene: TRBJ1-3; V gene: TRBV12-3/TRBV12-4; D gene: NA; CDR3 DNA: TGTGCCAGCAGTTTAGGGGCAGCGGGAAACACCATATATTTT; CDR3 protein: CASSLGAAGNTIYF
clone size: many; J gene: TRBJ2-2; V gene: TRBV4-1; D gene: TRBD1; CDR3 DNA: TGCGCCAGCAGCCAAACCCGCCCGGGGATTCAGGGGGCCGGGGAGCTGTTTTTT; CDR3 protein: CASSQTRPGIQGAGELFF
clone size: many; J gene: TRBJ1-2; V gene: TRBV12-3/TRBV12-4; D gene: NA; CDR3 DNA: TGTGCCAGCAGTTTAGCCGGGGGCTATGGCTACACCTTC; CDR3 protein: CASSLAGGYGYTF
clone size: many; J gene: TRBJ2-5; V gene: TRBV11-1; D gene: NA; CDR3 DNA: TGTGCCAGCAGCTTAGTTCCCCGGATTGTACATCACCAAGAGACCCAGTACTTC; CDR3 protein: CASSLVPRIVHHQETQYF
clone size: NA; J gene: TRBJ2-5; V gene: TRBV6-5; D gene: NA; CDR3 DNA: TGTGCCAGCAGTTATTCGGGGGGCGCGGGAGAGACCCAGTACTTC; CDR3 protein: CASSYSGGAGETQYF
clone size: many; J gene: TRBJ1-1; V gene: TRBV9; D gene: NA; CDR3 DNA: TGTGCCAGCAGCGTAGGCAGGGAAGCTGAAGCTTTCTTT; CDR3 protein: CASSVGREAEAFF
clone size: many; J gene: TRBJ1-1; V gene: TRBV9; D gene: NA; CDR3 DNA: TGTGCCAGCAGCGTAGCGGCGGTAAACACTGAAGCTTTCTTT; CDR3 protein: CASSVAAVNTEAFF
clone size: NA; J gene: TRBJ1-2; V gene: TRBV6-2/TRBV6-3; D gene: NA; CDR3 DNA: TGTGCCAGCAGCGACTTGTATGGCTACACCTTC; CDR3 protein: CASSDLYGYTF
clone size: NA; J gene: TRBJ1-1; V gene: TRBV6-2/TRBV6-3; D gene: NA; CDR3 DNA: TGTGCCAGCAGATATTCCGACAGATCAACTGAAGCTTTCTTT; CDR3 protein: CASRYSDRSTEAFF
clone size: many; J gene: TRBJ1-2; V gene: TRBV19; D gene: TRBD1; CDR3 DNA: TGTGCCAGTCGTGACAGGGGGAACAACTATGGCTACACCTTC; CDR3 protein: CASRDRGNNYGYTF
clone size: many; J gene: TRBJ1-1; V gene: TRBV12-3/TRBV12-4; D gene: NA; CDR3 DNA: TGTGCCAGCAGTTTCGTGGGGGACACTGAAGCTTTCTTT; CDR3 protein: CASSFVGDTEAFF
clone size: NA; J gene: TRBJ1-3; V gene: TRBV6-1; D gene: TRBD1; CDR3 DNA: TGTGCCAGCAGTCTGATACCGGGACAGGGATTTGGAAACACCATATATTTT; CDR3 protein: CASSLIPGQGFGNTIYF
clone size: NA; J gene: TRBJ1-2; V gene: TRBV7-9; D gene: NA; CDR3 DNA: TGTGCCAGCGGGACGAGACGTGGACAGACCTATGGCTACACCTTC; CDR3 protein: CASGTRRGQTYGYTF
clone size: NA; J gene: TRBJ1-1; V gene: TRBV6-5; D gene: NA; CDR3 DNA: TGTGCCAGCAGTTACCCCAGATCCATGAACACTGAAGCTTTCTTT; CDR3 protein: CASSYPRSMNTEAFF
clone size: many; J gene: TRBJ1-2; V gene: TRBV28; D gene: NA; CDR3 DNA: TGTGCCAGCAGTGAGGGGGGGGTTCGCTATGGCTACACCTTC; CDR3 protein: CASSEGGVRYGYTF
clone size: many; J gene: TRBJ1-3; V gene: TRBV28; D gene: NA; CDR3 DNA: TGTGCCAGCAGTTTACGAGCGGGGGGAAACACCATATATTTT; CDR3 protein: CASSLRAGGNTIYF
clone size: many; J gene: TRBJ2-7; V gene: TRBV5-1; D gene: NA; CDR3 DNA: TGCGCCAGCAGCCTTGGACGGGGCTGGGAGCAGTACTTC; CDR3 protein: CASSLGRGWEQYF
clone size: many; J gene: TRBJ1-2; V gene: TRBV11-2; D gene: TRBD1; CDR3 DNA: TGTGCCAGCAGCCAAGACAGGGCGGGAGATGGCTACACCTTC; CDR3 protein: CASSQDRAGDGYTF
clone size: many; J gene: TRBJ1-2; V gene: TRBV14; D gene: TRBD1; CDR3 DNA: TGTGCCAGCAGCCAGGATATTCATAGGACAGGAATAATGGGTGGCTACACCTTC; CDR3 protein: CASSQDIHRTGIMGGYTF
clone size: many; J gene: TRBJ2-7; V gene: TRBV13; D gene: TRBD1; CDR3 DNA: TGTGCCAGCAGCGCGACCGGGACAGGGGACCCTTACGAGCAGTACTTC; CDR3 protein: CASSATGTGDPYEQYF
clone size: NA; J gene: TRBJ2-7; V gene: TRBV20-1; D gene: NA; CDR3 DNA: TGCATTGCTATATTTGGGCTGCACTACGAGCAGTACTTC; CDR3 protein: CIAIFGLHYEQYF
clone size: NA; J gene: TRBJ2-5; V gene: TRBV6-4; D gene: TRBD1; CDR3 DNA: TGTGCCAGTCGCTGGGGACAGGGTGACGAGACCCAGTACTTC; CDR3 protein: CASRWGQGDETQYF